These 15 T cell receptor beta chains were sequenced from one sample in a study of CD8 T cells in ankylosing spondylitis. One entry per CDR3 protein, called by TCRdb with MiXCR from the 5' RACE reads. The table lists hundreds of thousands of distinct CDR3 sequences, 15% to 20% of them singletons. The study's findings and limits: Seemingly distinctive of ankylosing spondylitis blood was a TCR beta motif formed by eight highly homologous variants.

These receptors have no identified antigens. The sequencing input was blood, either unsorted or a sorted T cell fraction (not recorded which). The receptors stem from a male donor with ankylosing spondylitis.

CDR3 nucleotide sequence: TGTGCCAGCAGCCAACTAGGGACGGATTACAATGAGCAGTTCTTC. Its translation: CASSQLGTDYNEQFF. The rearrangement links TRBV14 to TRBJ2-1; the D call may be TRBD1 or TRBD2 (5 bases each). The germline V and J ends were trimmed by 2 bases and 4 bases, with 12 bases remaining between them. This CDR3 has 15 amino acids. CDR1 is SGHDN and CDR2 is FVKESK in the germline V gene. The full variable domain, rest sourced from reference TRBV14 and TRBJ2-1, is EAGVTQFPSHSVIEKGQTVTLRCDPISGHDNLYWYRRVMGKEIKFLLHFVKESKQDESGMPNNRFLAERTGGTYSTLKVQPAELEDSGVYFCASSQLGTDYNEQFFGPGTRLTVL.

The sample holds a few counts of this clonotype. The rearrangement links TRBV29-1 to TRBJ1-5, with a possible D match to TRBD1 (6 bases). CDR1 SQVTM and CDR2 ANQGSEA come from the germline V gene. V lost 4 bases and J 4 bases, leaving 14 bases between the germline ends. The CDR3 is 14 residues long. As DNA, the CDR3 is TGCAGCGTTGTAGCGGGGGCGGGTAATCAGCCCCAGCATTTT. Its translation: CSVVAGAGNQPQHF. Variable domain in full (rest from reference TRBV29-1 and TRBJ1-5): SAVISQKPSRDICQRGTSLTIQCQVDSQVTMMFWYRQQPGQSLTLIATANQGSEATYESGFVIDKFPISRPNLTFSTLTVSNMSPEDSSIYLCSVVAGAGNQPQHFGDGTRLSIL.

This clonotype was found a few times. In nucleotides, the CDR3 is TGTGCCAGCAGGCGGGCAGGGACAGGGGGTGACGGCTACACCTTC. Translating gives CASRRAGTGGDGYTF. V is TRBV12-3 or TRBV12-4 and J is TRBJ1-2; 11 nucleotides line up with TRBD1. Germline trimming cut 6 bases from V and 8 bases from J; bases unmatched to any gene: 11. There are 15 residues in the CDR3.

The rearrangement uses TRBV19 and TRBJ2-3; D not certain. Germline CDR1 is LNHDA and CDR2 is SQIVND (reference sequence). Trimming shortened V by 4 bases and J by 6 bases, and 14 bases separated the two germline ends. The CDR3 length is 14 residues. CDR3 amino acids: CASSSPLMRDTQYF. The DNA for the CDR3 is TGTGCCAGTAGTAGCCCCCTTATGCGGGATACGCAGTATTTT. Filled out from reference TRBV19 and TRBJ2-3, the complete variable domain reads DGGITQSPKYLFRKEGQNVTLSCEQNLNHDAMYWYRQDPGQGLRLIYYSQIVNDFQKGDIAEGYSVSREKKESFPLTVTSAQKNPTAFYLCASSSPLMRDTQYFGPGTRLTVL.

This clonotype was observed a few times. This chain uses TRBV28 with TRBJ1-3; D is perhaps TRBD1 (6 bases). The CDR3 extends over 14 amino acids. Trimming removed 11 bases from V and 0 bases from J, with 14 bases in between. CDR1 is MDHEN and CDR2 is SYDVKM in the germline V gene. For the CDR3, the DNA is TGTGCCTCGACGGGGGCCCACTCTGGAAACACCATATATTTT. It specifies CASTGAHSGNTIYF.

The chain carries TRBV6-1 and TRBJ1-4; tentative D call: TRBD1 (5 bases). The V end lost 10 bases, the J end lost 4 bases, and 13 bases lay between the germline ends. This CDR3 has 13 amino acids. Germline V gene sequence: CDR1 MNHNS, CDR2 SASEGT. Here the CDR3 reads CATRRGHNEKLFF. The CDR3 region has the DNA TGTGCCACCCGGCGGGGCCATAATGAAAAACTGTTTTTT.

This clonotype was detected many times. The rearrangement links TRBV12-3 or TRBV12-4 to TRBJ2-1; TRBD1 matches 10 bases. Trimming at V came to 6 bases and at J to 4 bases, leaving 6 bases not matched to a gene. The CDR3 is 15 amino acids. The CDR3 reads CASRETGGPYNEQFF. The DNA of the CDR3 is TGTGCCAGCAGAGAGACAGGGGGCCCTTACAATGAGCAGTTCTTC.

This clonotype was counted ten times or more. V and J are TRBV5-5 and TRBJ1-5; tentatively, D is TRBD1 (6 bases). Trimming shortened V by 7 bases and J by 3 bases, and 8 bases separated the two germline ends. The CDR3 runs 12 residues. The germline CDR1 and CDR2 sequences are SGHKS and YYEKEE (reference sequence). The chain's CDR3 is CASGTLNQPQHF. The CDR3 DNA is TGTGCCAGCGGGACACTCAATCAGCCCCAGCATTTT.

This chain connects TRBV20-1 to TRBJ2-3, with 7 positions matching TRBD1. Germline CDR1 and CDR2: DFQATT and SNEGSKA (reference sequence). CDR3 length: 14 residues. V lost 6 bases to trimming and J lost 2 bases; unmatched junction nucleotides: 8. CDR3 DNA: TGCAGTGCCGAGCCGGGACAGAACACAGATACGCAGTATTTT. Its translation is CSAEPGQNTDTQYF.

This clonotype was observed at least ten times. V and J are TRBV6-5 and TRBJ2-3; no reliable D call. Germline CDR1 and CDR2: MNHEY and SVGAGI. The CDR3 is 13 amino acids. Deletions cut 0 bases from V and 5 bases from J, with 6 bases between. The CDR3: CASSYSNEDTQYF. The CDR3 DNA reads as TGTGCCAGCAGTTACTCGAATGAAGATACGCAGTATTTT.

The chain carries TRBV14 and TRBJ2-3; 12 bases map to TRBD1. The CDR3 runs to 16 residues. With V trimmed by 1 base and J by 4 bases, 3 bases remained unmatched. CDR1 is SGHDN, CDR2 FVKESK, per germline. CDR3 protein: CASSQGGTGGADTQYF. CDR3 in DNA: TGTGCCAGCAGCCAAGGAGGGACAGGGGGCGCAGATACGCAGTATTTT.

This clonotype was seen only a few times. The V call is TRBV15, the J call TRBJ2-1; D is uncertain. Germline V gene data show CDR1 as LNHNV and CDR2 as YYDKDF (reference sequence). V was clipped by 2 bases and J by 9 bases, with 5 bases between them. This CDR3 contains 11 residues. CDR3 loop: CATSRLGEQFF. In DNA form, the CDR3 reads TGTGCCACCAGCAGACTCGGTGAGCAGTTCTTC.

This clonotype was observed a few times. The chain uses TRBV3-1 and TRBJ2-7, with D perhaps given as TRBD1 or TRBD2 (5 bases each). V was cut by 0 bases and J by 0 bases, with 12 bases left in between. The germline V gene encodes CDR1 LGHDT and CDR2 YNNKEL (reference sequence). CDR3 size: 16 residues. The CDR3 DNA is TGTGCCAGCAGCCAAGACGGAGGACAAAGCTCCTACGAGCAGTACTTC. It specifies CASSQDGGQSSYEQYF.

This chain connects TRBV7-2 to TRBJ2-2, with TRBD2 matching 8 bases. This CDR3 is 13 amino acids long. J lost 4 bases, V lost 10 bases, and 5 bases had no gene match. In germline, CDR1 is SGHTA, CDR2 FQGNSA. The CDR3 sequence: CATREGRTGELFF. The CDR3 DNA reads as TGTGCCACCCGGGAGGGCCGCACCGGGGAGCTGTTTTTT.

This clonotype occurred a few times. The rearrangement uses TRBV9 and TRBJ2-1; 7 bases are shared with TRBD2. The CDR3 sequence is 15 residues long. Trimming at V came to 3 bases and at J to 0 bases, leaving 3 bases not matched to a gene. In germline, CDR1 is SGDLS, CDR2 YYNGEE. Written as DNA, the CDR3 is TGTGCCAGCAGCGGCGGGAGAAACTCCTACAATGAGCAGTTCTTC. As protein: CASSGGRNSYNEQFF.